The 32 T cell receptor beta chains listed next were all sequenced from one sample in a study of blood T cell repertoires in COVID-19. Data came from immunoSEQ multiplex PCR; TCRdb stores just in-frame clones and leaves some out. The table shows fewer than 130,000 clones, with 60% to 80% occurring only once. What was sequenced was peripheral blood. The receptors derive from a woman over 75 with active or convalescent COVID-19.

V and J are TRBV7-2 and TRBJ2-7; weak D call: TRBD2 (5 bases). Trimming took 0 bases from V and 2 from J, leaving 11 bases between them. This CDR3 has 15 residues. The germline CDR1 and CDR2 sequences are SGHTA and FQGNSA. CDR3 DNA: TGTGCCAGCAGCTTAGCTGGTAGCGTGCCCTACGAGCAGTACTTC. Amino acids: CASSLAGSVPYEQYF.

The chain is built from TRBV5-4 and TRBJ2-7, with 9 bases lining up with TRBD2. Trimming cost V 4 bases and J 3 bases; bases outside gene matches: 8. The CDR3 totals 15 residues. Per the germline V gene, CDR1 is SGHNT and CDR2 is YYREEE (reference sequence). This CDR3 reads CASSTRGLAIYEQYF. The CDR3 DNA follows: TGTGCCAGCAGCACCAGGGGACTAGCCATCTACGAGCAGTACTTC.

This rearrangement joins TRBV27 to TRBJ1-4; D ambiguous. This CDR3 region has 18 residues. The germline gives CDR1 MNHEY, CDR2 SMNVEV (reference sequence). With 3 bases removed from V and 4 bases from J, the gap between germline ends came to 21 bases. Here the CDR3 DNA reads TGTGCCAGCAGTTTCGCCGCGGGAACACGTGCGGGTAATGAAAAACTGTTTTTT. This sequence encodes CASSFAAGTRAGNEKLFF.

The rearrangement uses TRBV27 and TRBJ2-1; 8 positions agree with TRBD2. V trimming: 3 bases; J trimming: 5 bases; junction bases outside the gene matches: 9. The CDR3 has 16 residues. CDR1 MNHEY and CDR2 SMNVEV come from the germline V gene (reference sequence). CDR3 sequence (DNA): TGTGCCAGCAGTTTTAGCGGGAAATACCAAAACAATGAGCAGTTCTTC. Protein sequence: CASSFSGKYQNNEQFF.

The rearrangement links TRBV6-2 or TRBV6-3 to TRBJ1-5, with D unresolved. This CDR3 region has 16 residues. Germline values: CDR1 MNHEY, CDR2 SVGEGT. Between the trimmed V and J ends, which lost 6 bases and 0 bases, there was a span of 15 bases. CDR3 in DNA: TGTGCCAGCAGCCATCGCGCAAGTACTAGCAATCAGCCCCAGCATTTT. Translation gives CASSHRASTSNQPQHF.

The rearrangement links TRBV2 to TRBJ2-1, with TRBD2 identical over 11 bases. The CDR3 spans 17 residues. V shed 1 base, J shed 7 bases, and the junction held 9 bases outside the gene matches. Germline values: CDR1 SNHLY, CDR2 FYNNEI. CDR3 sequence (DNA): TGTGCCAGCAGTGAAGTCCTAGCGGGAGGCCGGAGGAATGAGCAGTTCTTC. Translation gives CASSEVLAGGRRNEQFF.

This clone was seen only a few times. This chain connects TRBV15 to TRBJ1-2; D is unresolved. Trimming cost V 0 bases and J 4 bases, with 9 bases left between them. CDR3 length: 14 amino acids. Germline-derived CDR1 and CDR2 are LNHNV and YYDKDF (reference sequence). CDR3 sequence (DNA): TGTGCCACCAGCAGAGATTTTAGCCCCTATGGCTACACCTTC. As protein: CATSRDFSPYGYTF.

Many counts were recorded for this clone. In DNA form, the CDR3 reads TGTGCCAGCCAAAGGACTAGCGGGAGGCCGAAGTACTTC. It encodes CASQRTSGRPKYF. The gene calls are TRBV28 and TRBJ2-7, with 14 bases identical to TRBD2. The CDR3 length is 13 residues. Germline assignment: CDR1 MDHEN and CDR2 SYDVKM. With V trimmed by 8 bases and J by 11 bases, 8 bases remained unmatched.

This clone has only one observation. The J gene is TRBJ1-1, the V gene TRBV25-1; TRBD1 agrees at 9 bases. Germline CDR1 is MGHDK and CDR2 is SYGVNS. V gave up 4 bases and J gave up 3 bases; unmatched junction bases: 6. This CDR3 contains 15 residues. CDR3 bases: TGTGCCAGCAGTGGAGTCGACAGGGGGTACACTGAAGCTTTCTTT. Its protein product is CASSGVDRGYTEAFF.

The chain is built from TRBV28 and TRBJ2-3, with TRBD2 matching over 8 bases. The CDR3 extends over 16 amino acids. CDR1 and CDR2 from the germline V gene are MDHEN and SYDVKM. After removal of 6 bases from V and 0 bases from J, the junction contained 8 bases not matched to a gene. CDR3 region: CASRGSAGVSTDTQYF. The CDR3 nucleotides are TGTGCCAGCAGAGGGTCAGCGGGAGTGAGCACAGATACGCAGTATTTT.

This chain links TRBV5-1 with TRBJ1-2, with D perhaps TRBD1 (5 bases). The V and J ends lost 0 bases and 8 bases respectively, with 11 bases between them. The germline gives CDR1 SGHRS, CDR2 YFSETQ. CDR3 length: 13 amino acids. For the CDR3, the DNA is TGCGCCAGCAGCTTGGCAGGGCCCCGCGGCTACACCTTC. It specifies CASSLAGPRGYTF.

The chain carries TRBV7-2 and TRBJ2-4; 10 bases are a match to TRBD2. The V segment lost 2 bases and the J segment 8 bases; nucleotides outside the gene matches: 9. CDR1 SGHTA and CDR2 FQGNSA come from the germline V gene. The CDR3 is 16 residues long. Written as DNA, the CDR3 is TGTGCCAGCAGCTTACGGCATCTAGCGGGAGAGGACATTCAGTACTTC. Protein product: CASSLRHLAGEDIQYF.

For the CDR3, the DNA is TGTGCCAGCAGCGTAGCTTTGAGGATGGGCACCGGGGAGCTGTTTTTT. It encodes CASSVALRMGTGELFF. The chain carries TRBV9 and TRBJ2-2; D remains ambiguous. The CDR3 is 16 amino acids. The V and J ends lost 0 bases and 4 bases respectively, with 13 bases between them. CDR1 is SGDLS, CDR2 YYNGEE, per germline.

The genes are TRBV10-3 and TRBJ2-7; the match to TRBD2 covers 9 bases. CDR1 is ENHRY, CDR2 SYGVKD, per germline. The CDR3 runs 16 residues. V shed 3 bases and J 1 base; nucleotides not matched to a gene: 7. The CDR3 loop reads CAISEVTSGASYEQYF. In DNA form, the CDR3 reads TGTGCCATCAGTGAAGTGACTAGCGGAGCTTCCTACGAGCAGTACTTC.

The rearrangement joins TRBV24-1 to TRBJ2-3; TRBD1 might be the D (6 bases). V was clipped by 6 bases and J by 0 bases, with 9 bases between them. The length of the CDR3 is 14 residues. Germline CDR1 KGHDR, CDR2 SFDVKD. The CDR3 nucleotides read TGTGCCACCAGTCTGAGGGGGAGCACAGATACGCAGTATTTT. As protein: CATSLRGSTDTQYF.

This chain joins TRBV2 and TRBJ2-5; 7 positions agree with TRBD1. CDR3 length: 13 residues. V was clipped by 9 bases and J by 3 bases; unmatched bases: 7. CDR1 is SNHLY and CDR2 is FYNNEI in the germline V gene. The CDR3 loop reads CARQTGAEETQYF. The CDR3 DNA follows: TGTGCCAGGCAAACAGGGGCGGAAGAGACCCAGTACTTC.

The V gene is TRBV6-5, the J gene TRBJ2-7; a weak D match, TRBD1 (6 bases). The V and J ends lost 2 bases and 4 bases respectively, with 15 bases between them. Per the germline V gene, CDR1 is MNHEY and CDR2 is SVGAGI. This CDR3 has 15 amino acids. This CDR3 reads CASSYPGTGPYEQYF. In DNA, the CDR3 is TGTGCCAGCAGTTACCCTGGAACAGGGCCATACGAGCAGTACTTC.

The chain couples TRBV5-4 to TRBJ2-1; TRBD2 is a possible D gene (5 bases). Trimming removed 6 bases from V and 8 bases from J, with 18 bases in between. The germline CDR1 and CDR2 sequences are SGHNT and YYREEE (reference sequence). The CDR3 has 14 amino acids. The CDR3 nucleotides are TGTGCCAGCACCCCGGGCCTCCGGGATTATGAGCAGTTCTTC. This codes for CASTPGLRDYEQFF.

This chain uses TRBV3-1 (or the pseudogene TRBV3-2) with TRBJ1-6; maybe TRBD1 (6 bases). Looked up from germline, CDR1 is LGHDT and CDR2 is YNNKEL (reference sequence). The CDR3 runs 16 residues. Trimming cost V 2 bases and J 9 bases, with 17 bases left between them. The CDR3 protein is CASSQIRGLGSSPLHF. The CDR3 nucleotides read TGTGCCAGCAGCCAAATCAGGGGACTAGGTAGTTCACCCCTCCACTTT.

The chain uses TRBV7-2 and TRBJ2-1, with 7 bases fitting TRBD2. Germline CDR1 is SGHTA and CDR2 is FQGNSA. The junction had 10 bases not matched to a gene; V was cut back by 5 bases and J by 9 bases. This CDR3 region has 14 residues. CDR3 coding DNA: TGTGCCAGCAGCCGTCAGACTAGCCCGGGTGAGCAGTTCTTC. Translating gives CASSRQTSPGEQFF.

This clone has only one observation. J is TRBJ2-7 and V is TRBV7-9; a possible D gene is TRBD1 (6 bases). This CDR3 region has 15 residues. Germline CDR1 SEHNR, CDR2 FQNEAQ (reference sequence). V shed 5 bases and J shed 3 bases, with 17 bases lying between them. The CDR3 loop is CASSRRWRQDYEQYF. CDR3 DNA: TGTGCCAGCAGCCGGCGGTGGAGACAGGACTACGAGCAGTACTTC.

The chain carries TRBV5-1 and TRBJ2-1, with a weak D call TRBD2 (5 bases). The CDR3 runs to 16 residues. V shed 4 bases and J shed 0 bases, with 14 bases lying between them. CDR1 and CDR2 from the germline V gene are SGHRS and YFSETQ. CDR3 DNA: TGCGCCAGCAGCCGTTCCCAGCGGTCCTCCTACAATGAGCAGTTCTTC. Translated, it gives CASSRSQRSSYNEQFF.

J is TRBJ2-1 and V is TRBV11-3; the match to TRBD2 covers 10 bases. The CDR3 spans 17 residues. Germline CDR1 SGHNT, CDR2 YENEEA. After removal of 2 bases from V and 4 bases from J, the junction contained 8 bases not matched to a gene. CDR3: CASSLTHGTSDYNEQFF. DNA for the CDR3: TGTGCCAGCAGCTTAACACACGGGACTAGCGATTACAATGAGCAGTTCTTC.

The chain joins TRBV6-2 or TRBV6-3 to TRBJ1-4, with D maybe TRBD1 (6 bases). The CDR3 has 15 residues. Per germline, CDR1 MNHEY and CDR2 SVGEGT. Trimming shortened V by 5 bases and J by 8 bases, and 18 bases separated the two germline ends. CDR3 in amino acids: CASSARDKTWEKLFF. CDR3 in DNA: TGTGCCAGCAGTGCACGGGACAAGACATGGGAAAAACTGTTTTTT.

CDR3 residues: CASSFPGNYEQYF. CDR3 sequence (DNA): TGTGCCAGCAGCTTTCCAGGGAACTACGAGCAGTACTTC. The chain employs TRBV5-4 and TRBJ2-7; D possibly corresponds to TRBD1 (5 bases). The V gene lost 2 bases and the J gene lost 3 bases, with 9 bases spanning the gap. The length of the CDR3 is 13 residues. CDR1 and CDR2 from the germline V gene are SGHNT and YYREEE (reference sequence).

The V call is TRBV18, the J call TRBJ1-3, with a tentative D call TRBD1 (6 bases). Trimming shortened V by 4 bases and J by 0 bases, and 16 bases separated the two germline ends. There are 17 residues in the CDR3. Germline V gene lookup returns CDR1 KGHSH and CDR2 LQKENI. CDR3 coding DNA: TGTGCCAGCTCACTCTTACAGGGTCCCTACTCTGGAAACACCATATATTTT. It encodes CASSLLQGPYSGNTIYF.

The CDR3 DNA is TGTGCCAGCAGCTTAACCGCCGGGACTCCCTTTTTCTTGTGGCAGTTCTTC. Protein sequence: CASSLTAGTPFFLWQFF. J is TRBJ2-1 and V is TRBV7-9; perhaps TRBD2 as D (6 bases). This CDR3 has 17 residues. Trimming stripped 2 bases from V and 12 bases from J, with 26 bases between. From germline, CDR1 is SEHNR and CDR2 FQNEAQ (reference sequence).

This clone was observed a few times. The chain links TRBV20-1 to TRBJ2-7, with no clear D. Between the trimmed V and J ends, which lost 3 bases and 3 bases, there was a span of 12 bases. The germline CDR1 and CDR2 sequences are DFQATT and SNEGSKA (reference sequence). This CDR3 region has 13 residues. CDR3 region: CSASYSPSYEQYF. DNA of the CDR3: TGCAGTGCTAGTTACAGCCCCAGCTACGAGCAGTACTTC.

This sequence joins TRBV7-2 and TRBJ1-2; 9 positions agree with TRBD1. J lost 4 bases, V lost 5 bases, and 2 bases had no gene match. CDR1 is SGHTA and CDR2 is FQGNSA in the germline V gene. This CDR3 is 13 amino acids long. In DNA, the CDR3 is TGTGCCAGCAGCGACAGGGGGGGCTATGGCTACACCTTC. Amino acid sequence: CASSDRGGYGYTF.

The V gene is TRBV19, the J gene TRBJ2-5; 8 bases fit TRBD2. Germline V gives CDR1 LNHDA, CDR2 SQIVND (reference sequence). The CDR3 has 16 amino acids. V lost 5 bases and J lost 0; bases outside the gene matches: 8. The CDR3 reads CASSDLAGLYQETQYF. CDR3 DNA: TGTGCCAGTAGTGATTTAGCGGGACTGTACCAAGAGACCCAGTACTTC.

V and J are TRBV7-3 and TRBJ2-1, with D possibly TRBD2 on 6 matching bases. Per germline, CDR1 SGHTA and CDR2 FQGTGA. V was shortened by 4 bases and J by 6 bases, with 16 bases between the two germline ends. The CDR3 extends over 15 amino acids. DNA of the CDR3: TGTGCCAGCAGCTCCTCGGGAGCAGAGGGCAATGAGCAGTTCTTC. Translating gives CASSSSGAEGNEQFF.

The CDR3 here is CASRGLGPYNEQFF. In DNA, the CDR3 is TGTGCCAGCAGGGGACTAGGCCCCTACAATGAGCAGTTCTTC. The gene calls are TRBV7-9 and TRBJ2-1, with 8 bases lining up with TRBD2. Germline V gene sequence: CDR1 SEHNR, CDR2 FQNEAQ (reference sequence). The CDR3 sequence is 14 residues long. The V segment lost 6 bases and the J segment 2 bases; nucleotides outside the gene matches: 3.